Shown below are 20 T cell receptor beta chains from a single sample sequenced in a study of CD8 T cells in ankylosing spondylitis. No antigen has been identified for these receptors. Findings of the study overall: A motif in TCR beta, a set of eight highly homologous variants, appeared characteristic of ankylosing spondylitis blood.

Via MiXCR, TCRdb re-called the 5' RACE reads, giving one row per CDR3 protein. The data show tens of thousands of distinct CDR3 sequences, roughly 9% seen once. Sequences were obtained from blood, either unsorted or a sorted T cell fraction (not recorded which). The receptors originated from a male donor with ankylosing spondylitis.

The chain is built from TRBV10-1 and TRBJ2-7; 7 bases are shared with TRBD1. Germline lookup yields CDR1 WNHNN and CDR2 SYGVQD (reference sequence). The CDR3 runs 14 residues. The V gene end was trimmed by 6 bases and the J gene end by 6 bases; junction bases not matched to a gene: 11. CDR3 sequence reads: CASSAVTGLSEQYF. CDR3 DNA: TGCGCCAGCAGCGCGGTGACAGGGTTGAGCGAGCAGTACTTC.

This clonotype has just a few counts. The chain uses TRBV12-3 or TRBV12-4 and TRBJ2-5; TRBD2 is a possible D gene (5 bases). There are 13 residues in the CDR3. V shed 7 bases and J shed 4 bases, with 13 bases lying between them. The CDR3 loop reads CASTYTEGETQYF. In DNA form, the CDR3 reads TGTGCCAGCACCTATACAGAGGGAGAGACCCAGTACTTC.

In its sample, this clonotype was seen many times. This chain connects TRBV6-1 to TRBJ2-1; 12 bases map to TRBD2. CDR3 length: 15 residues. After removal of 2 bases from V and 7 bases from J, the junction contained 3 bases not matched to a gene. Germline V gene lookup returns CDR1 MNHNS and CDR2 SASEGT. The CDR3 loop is CASSERTSGINEQFF. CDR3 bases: TGTGCCAGCAGTGAAAGGACTAGCGGGATAAATGAGCAGTTCTTC.

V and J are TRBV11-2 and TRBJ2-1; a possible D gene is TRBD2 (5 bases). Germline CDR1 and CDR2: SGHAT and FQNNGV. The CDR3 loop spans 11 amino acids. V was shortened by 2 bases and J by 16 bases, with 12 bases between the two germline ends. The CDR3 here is CASSLIGGLFF. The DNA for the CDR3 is TGTGCCAGCAGCTTAATCGGAGGACTTTTCTTC.

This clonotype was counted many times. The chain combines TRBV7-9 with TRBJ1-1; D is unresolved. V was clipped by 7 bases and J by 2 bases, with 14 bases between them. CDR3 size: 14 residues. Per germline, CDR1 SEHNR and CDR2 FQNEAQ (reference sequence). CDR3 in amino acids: CASIQGGGNTEAFF. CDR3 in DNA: TGTGCCAGCATCCAAGGTGGCGGTAACACTGAAGCTTTCTTT.

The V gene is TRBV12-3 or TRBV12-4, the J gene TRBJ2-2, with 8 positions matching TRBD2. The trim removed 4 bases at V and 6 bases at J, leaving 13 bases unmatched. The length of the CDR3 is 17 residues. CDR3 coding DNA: TGTGCCAGCAGTTCCCTTGGCAGCGGGAGCCACCCCGGGGAGCTGTTTTTT. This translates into CASSSLGSGSHPGELFF.

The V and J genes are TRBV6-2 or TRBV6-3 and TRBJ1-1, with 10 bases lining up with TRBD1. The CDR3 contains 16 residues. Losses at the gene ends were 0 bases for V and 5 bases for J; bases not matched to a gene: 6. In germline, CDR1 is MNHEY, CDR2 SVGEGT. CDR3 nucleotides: TGTGCCAGCAGTTACTCAGGACAGGGGGTTTGGACTGAAGCTTTCTTT. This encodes CASSYSGQGVWTEAFF.

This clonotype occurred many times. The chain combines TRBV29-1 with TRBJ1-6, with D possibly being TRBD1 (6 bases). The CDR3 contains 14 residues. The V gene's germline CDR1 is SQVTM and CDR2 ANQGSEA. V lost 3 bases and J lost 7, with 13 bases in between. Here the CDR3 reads CSVEGGACNSPLHF. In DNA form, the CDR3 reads TGCAGCGTTGAGGGGGGGGCTTGCAATTCACCCCTCCACTTT.

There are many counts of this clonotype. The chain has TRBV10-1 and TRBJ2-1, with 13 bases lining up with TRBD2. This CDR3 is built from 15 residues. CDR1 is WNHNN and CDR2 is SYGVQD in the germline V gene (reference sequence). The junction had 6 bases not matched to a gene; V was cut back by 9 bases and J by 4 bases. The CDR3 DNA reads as TGCGCCAGTAGACCGGGACTAGCGGGATACAATGAGCAGTTCTTC. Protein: CASRPGLAGYNEQFF.

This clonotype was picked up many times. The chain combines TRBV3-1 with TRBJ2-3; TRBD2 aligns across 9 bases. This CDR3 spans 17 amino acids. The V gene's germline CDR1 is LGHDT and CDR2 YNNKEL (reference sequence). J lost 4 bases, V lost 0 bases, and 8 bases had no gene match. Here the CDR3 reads CASSQEVVSGSPDTQYF. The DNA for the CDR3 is TGTGCCAGCAGCCAAGAGGTTGTTAGCGGGAGCCCAGATACGCAGTATTTT.

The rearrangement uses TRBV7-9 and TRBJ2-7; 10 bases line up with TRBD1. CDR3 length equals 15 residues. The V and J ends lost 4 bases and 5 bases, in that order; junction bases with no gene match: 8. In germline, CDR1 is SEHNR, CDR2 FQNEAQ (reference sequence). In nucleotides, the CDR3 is TGTGCCAGCAGCTACAGGAGGGACAGGGGCCACGAGCAGTACTTC. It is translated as CASSYRRDRGHEQYF. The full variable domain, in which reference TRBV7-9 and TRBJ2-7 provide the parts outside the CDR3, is DTGVSQNPRHKITKRGQNVTFRCDPISEHNRLYWYRQTLGQGPEFLTYFQNEAQLEKSRLLSDRFSAERPKGSFSTLEIQRTEQGDSAMYLCASSYRRDRGHEQYFGPGTRLTVT.

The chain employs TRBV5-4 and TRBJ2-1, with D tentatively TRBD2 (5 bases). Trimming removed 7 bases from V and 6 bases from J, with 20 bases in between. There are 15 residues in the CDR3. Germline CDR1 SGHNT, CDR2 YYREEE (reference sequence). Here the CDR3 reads CASDGGSPSANEQFF. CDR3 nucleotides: TGTGCCAGCGACGGTGGGAGTCCTAGTGCCAATGAGCAGTTCTTC. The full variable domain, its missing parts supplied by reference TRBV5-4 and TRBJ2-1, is ETGVTQSPTHLIKTRGQQVTLRCSSQSGHNTVSWYQQALGQGPQFIFQYYREEENGRGNFPPRFSGLQFPNYSSELNVNALELDDSALYLCASDGGSPSANEQFFGPGTRLTVL.

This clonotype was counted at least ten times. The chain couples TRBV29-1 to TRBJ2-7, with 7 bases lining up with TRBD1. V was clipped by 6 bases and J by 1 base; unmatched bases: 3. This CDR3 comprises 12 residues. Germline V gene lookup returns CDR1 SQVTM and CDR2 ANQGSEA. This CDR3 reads CSVEGASYEQYF. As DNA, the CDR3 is TGCAGCGTCGAGGGGGCTTCCTACGAGCAGTACTTC.

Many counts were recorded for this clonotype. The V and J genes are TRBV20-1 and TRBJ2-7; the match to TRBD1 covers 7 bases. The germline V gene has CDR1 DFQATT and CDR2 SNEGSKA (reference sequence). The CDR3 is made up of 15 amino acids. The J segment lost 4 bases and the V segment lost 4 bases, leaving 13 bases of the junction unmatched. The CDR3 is CSAMPNRGLRYEQYF. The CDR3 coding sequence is TGCAGTGCTATGCCTAACAGGGGCCTTCGTTACGAGCAGTACTTC.

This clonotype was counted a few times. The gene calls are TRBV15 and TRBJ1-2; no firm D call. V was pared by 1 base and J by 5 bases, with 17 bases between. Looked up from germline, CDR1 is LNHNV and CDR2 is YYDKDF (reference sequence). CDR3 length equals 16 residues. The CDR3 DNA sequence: TGTGCCACCAGCAGAGTAATCGGAGATGGGCGGTATGGCTACACCTTC. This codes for CATSRVIGDGRYGYTF.

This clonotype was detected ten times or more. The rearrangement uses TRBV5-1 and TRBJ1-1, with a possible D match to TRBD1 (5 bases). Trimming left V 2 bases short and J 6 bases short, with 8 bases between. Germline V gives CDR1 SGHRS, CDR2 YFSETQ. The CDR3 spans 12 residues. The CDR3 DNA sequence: TGCGCCAGCAGCTTTGGAGGGGCTGAAGCTTTCTTT. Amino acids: CASSFGGAEAFF.

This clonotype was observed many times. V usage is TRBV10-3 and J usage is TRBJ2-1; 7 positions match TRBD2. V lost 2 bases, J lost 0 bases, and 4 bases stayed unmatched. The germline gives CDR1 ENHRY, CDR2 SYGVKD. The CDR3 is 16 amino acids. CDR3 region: CAISELGLTSYNEQFF. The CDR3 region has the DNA TGTGCCATCAGTGAGCTGGGACTAACCTCCTACAATGAGCAGTTCTTC.

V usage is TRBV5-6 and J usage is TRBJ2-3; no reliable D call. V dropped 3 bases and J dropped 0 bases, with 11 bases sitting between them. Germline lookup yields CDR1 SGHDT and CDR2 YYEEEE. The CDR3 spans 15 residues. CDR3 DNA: TGTGCCAGCAGCTGGAGAGCGCCCAGCACAGATACGCAGTATTTT. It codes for CASSWRAPSTDTQYF.

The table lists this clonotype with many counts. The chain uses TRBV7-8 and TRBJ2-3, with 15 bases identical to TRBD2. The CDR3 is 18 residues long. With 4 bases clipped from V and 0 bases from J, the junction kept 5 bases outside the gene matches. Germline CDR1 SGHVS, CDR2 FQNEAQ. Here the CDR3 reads CASSSGLAGGFSTDTQYF. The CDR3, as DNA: TGTGCCAGCAGCTCAGGACTAGCGGGAGGGTTTAGCACAGATACGCAGTATTTT.

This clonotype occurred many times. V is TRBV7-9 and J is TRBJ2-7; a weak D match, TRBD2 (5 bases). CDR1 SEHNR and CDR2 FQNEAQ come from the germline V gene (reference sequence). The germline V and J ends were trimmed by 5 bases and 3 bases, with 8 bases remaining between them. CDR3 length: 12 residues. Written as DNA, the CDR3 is TGTGCCAGCAGCCCTCGGGGCTACGAGCAGTACTTC. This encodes CASSPRGYEQYF.